The next 14 T cell receptor beta chains were all read from a single sample in a study of Graves' ophthalmopathy and Graves' hyperthyroidism. RNA transcripts yielded amplified TCR beta CDR3 regions. RT-PCR was first run with HTBI primers, then multiplex PCR in a second round. TCRdb re-called the multiplex PCR reads with MiXCR, one entry per CDR3 protein. This sample has over a million distinct CDR3 sequences, with approximately 35% found just once. The sequenced material came from peripheral blood or thyroid tissue (not recorded which). These receptors were taken from an adult man with Graves' hyperthyroidism.

This clonotype was counted only a few times. This chain connects TRBV9 to TRBJ2-5; 7 nucleotides line up with TRBD2. The length of the CDR3 is 15 residues. CDR1 and CDR2 from the germline V gene are SGDLS and YYNGEE. Unmatched junction bases numbered 7, after V lost 0 bases and J lost 5 bases. The chain's CDR3 is CASSVGVGGEETQYF. The DNA for the CDR3 is TGTGCCAGCAGCGTAGGAGTGGGAGGGGAGGAGACCCAGTACTTC. Full variable domain (outside the CDR3, taken from reference TRBV9 and TRBJ2-5): DSGVTQTPKHLITATGQRVTLRCSPRSGDLSVYWYQQSLDQGLQFLIQYYNGEERAKGNILERFSAQQFPDLHSELNLSSLELGDSALYFCASSVGVGGEETQYFGPGTRLLVL.

This clonotype was recorded a few times. Relative to the germline gene, one junction end is altered; a read error may explain this. This chain uses TRBV7-2 with TRBJ1-6, with D unclear. CDR1 is SGHTA, CDR2 FQGNSA, per germline. This CDR3 has 17 residues. The CDR3 coding sequence is TGCGCCAGCAGCCAAGAGGGCAGAAGCCCCTATAATTCACCCCTCCACTTT. The encoded protein is CASSQEGRSPYNSPLHF.

This clonotype has ten or more counts. This chain connects TRBV9 to TRBJ2-5, with D perhaps matching TRBD2 (5 bases). Trimming removed 4 bases from V and 4 bases from J, with 20 bases in between. The CDR3 totals 16 residues. Germline V CDR1 and CDR2: SGDLS, YYNGEE. The CDR3 here is CASSPGPRGEGETQYF. The CDR3 nucleotides read TGTGCCAGCAGCCCCGGGCCACGGGGAGAGGGAGAGACCCAGTACTTC.

The chain couples TRBV4-1 to TRBJ2-7, with D possibly matching TRBD2 (5 bases). Germline V CDR1 and CDR2: MGHRA, YSYEKL. The CDR3 is made up of 14 amino acids. Trimming stripped 0 bases from V and 2 bases from J, with 8 bases between. The CDR3 region has the DNA TGCGCCAGCAGCCAAGAGTCGCGGGCCTACGAGCAGTACTTC. Protein sequence: CASSQESRAYEQYF.

In this sample, this clonotype turned up many times. The gene calls are TRBV5-1 and TRBJ1-1; D possibly corresponds to TRBD1 (6 bases). Germline V CDR1 and CDR2: SGHRS, YFSETQ. The CDR3 length is 15 residues. Trimming stripped 4 bases from V and 3 bases from J, with 16 bases between. The CDR3 DNA is TGCGCCAGCAGCCGGACGGGGGGCGTTGACACTGAAGCTTTCTTT. Amino acids: CASSRTGGVDTEAFF.

The V and J genes are TRBV4-3 and TRBJ2-7; tentatively, D is TRBD2 (6 bases). The CDR3 extends over 16 amino acids. Per the germline V gene, CDR1 is LGHNA and CDR2 is YSLEER. V was clipped by 0 bases and J by 5 bases, with 17 bases between them. The CDR3 bases are TGCGCCAGCAGCCAAGATCTAAGACTAGTGGTTGACGAGCAGTACTTC. Its protein is CASSQDLRLVVDEQYF.

This clonotype was seen ten or more times. In DNA form, the CDR3 reads TGTGCCAGCAGTCGTCGGACAGACAATGGCTACACCTTC. It translates to CASSRRTDNGYTF. J is TRBJ1-2 and V is TRBV12-3 or TRBV12-4; tentative D call: TRBD1 (6 bases). CDR3 length: 13 amino acids. With 5 bases removed from V and 6 bases from J, the gap between germline ends came to 13 bases.

Notes on this clonotype: A much larger clone lies a single base off, so this may be a read error. V and J are TRBV10-3 and TRBJ1-6; D may be TRBD1 (6 bases). The CDR3 has 13 residues. V lost 6 bases and J 7 bases, leaving 10 bases between the germline ends. CDR1 is ENHRY and CDR2 is SYGVKD in the germline V gene. For the CDR3, the DNA is TGTGCCATCAGACGACAGGAGAATTCACCCCTCCACTTT. Its protein is CAIRRQENSPLHF.

At least ten counts were recorded for this clonotype. This chain joins TRBV7-3 and TRBJ2-6, with D unresolved. In germline, CDR1 is SGHTA, CDR2 FQGTGA. The CDR3 is 18 amino acids. The V end lost 5 bases, the J end lost 1 base, and 18 bases lay between the germline ends. The CDR3 nucleotides are TGTGCCAGCAGCGTAGGATCCGGGCCCAAGTCTGGGGCCAACGTCCTGACTTTC. Amino acid sequence: CASSVGSGPKSGANVLTF.

As regards this clonotype: This may arise from a read error, as a much more abundant clone is one base away. The J gene is TRBJ2-7, the V gene TRBV29-1; tentative D call: TRBD1 (5 bases). Per the germline V gene, CDR1 is SQVTM and CDR2 is ANQGSEA. Trimming removed 5 bases at V and 0 bases at J, with 8 bases between. The CDR3 consists of 12 residues. In nucleotides, the CDR3 is TGCAGCGTTCAGGGAAGCTCCTACGAGCAGTACTTC. Translation: CSVQGSSYEQYF.

The rearrangement uses TRBV10-1 and TRBJ2-2; D gene uncertain. The V end lost 4 bases, the J end lost 4 bases, and 7 bases lay between the germline ends. The CDR3 is made up of 13 amino acids. Per the germline V gene, CDR1 is WNHNN and CDR2 is SYGVQD (reference sequence). This CDR3 reads CASSVGPTGELFF. The CDR3 bases are TGCGCCAGCAGTGTAGGGCCCACCGGGGAGCTGTTTTTT.

This sequence joins TRBV6-2 or TRBV6-3 and TRBJ1-1; D might be TRBD1 (5 bases). V lost 7 bases and J 5 bases, leaving 14 bases between the germline ends. CDR3 length: 13 amino acids. Per germline, CDR1 MNHEY and CDR2 SVGEGT. The CDR3 bases are TGTGCCAGCATTGGGGGGGTTAGAACTGAAGCTTTCTTT. Protein sequence: CASIGGVRTEAFF.

The rearrangement uses TRBV20-1 and TRBJ2-5, with 13 bases aligning to TRBD2. The V segment lost 4 bases and the J segment 4 bases; nucleotides outside the gene matches: 6. CDR1 DFQATT and CDR2 SNEGSKA come from the germline V gene (reference sequence). The CDR3 contains 15 residues. CDR3 residues: CSATTTSGRLETQYF. The CDR3 DNA reads TGCAGTGCTACGACGACTAGCGGGAGGTTAGAGACCCAGTACTTC.

About this clonotype itself: A junction boundary mismatches the germline segment, possibly from a read error. The V call is TRBV15, the J call TRBJ1-2, with D uncertain. The CDR3 loop spans 12 amino acids. The V gene's germline CDR1 is LNHNV and CDR2 YYDKDF (reference sequence). The CDR3 sequence is CATSRDLGREDF. CDR3 sequence (DNA): TGTGCCACCAGCAGAGATCTCGGGCGCGAGGACTTC.